These 17 T cell receptor beta chains originate from one sample sequenced in a study of TIL therapy for anti-PD-1-resistant metastatic lung cancer. The time point was: pre-treatment sample, taken before nivolumab and TIL therapy. The libraries were made with immunoSEQ v3. The assay was immunoSEQ multiplex PCR, and TCRdb's table has in-frame clones only and misses some. The sample yields 16,000 or so clones, less than 80% seen once. The sequences come from blood, collected at baseline. The receptors here all came from a person aged 25-79 years with non-small cell lung cancer.

The rearrangement uses TRBV5-6 and TRBJ2-1; D might be TRBD1 or TRBD2, each matching 6 bases. The CDR3 is made up of 15 amino acids. Looked up from germline, CDR1 is SGHDT and CDR2 is YYEEEE. The V end lost 5 bases, the J end lost 0 bases, and 12 bases lay between the germline ends. The CDR3 DNA follows: TGTGCCAGCAGATGGGGGGACACCTCCTACAATGAGCAGTTCTTC. It specifies CASRWGDTSYNEQFF. Filled out from reference TRBV5-6 and TRBJ2-1, the complete variable domain reads DAGVTQSPTHLIKTRGQQVTLRCSPKSGHDTVSWYQQALGQGPQFIFQYYEEEERQRGNFPDRFSGHQFPNYSSELNVNALLLGDSALYLCASRWGDTSYNEQFFGPGTRLTVL.

The chain has TRBV5-4 and TRBJ2-7, with D tentatively TRBD2 (5 bases). The germline V gene encodes CDR1 SGHNT and CDR2 YYREEE (reference sequence). CDR3 length equals 14 residues. Between the trimmed V and J ends, which lost 1 base and 5 bases, there was a span of 13 bases. DNA for the CDR3: TGTGCCAGCAGCTTGACGGAGGATTTTCACGAGCAGTACTTC. Translating it yields CASSLTEDFHEQYF.

The chain uses TRBV5-1 and TRBJ2-4; TRBD1 matches at 8 bases. V was pared by 4 bases and J by 8 bases, with 11 bases of the junction left unmatched. The CDR3 spans 15 residues. Germline V CDR1 and CDR2: SGHRS, YFSETQ. CDR3 amino acids: CASSPEDRATDIQYF. The CDR3 DNA reads as TGCGCCAGCAGCCCCGAGGACAGGGCAACGGACATTCAGTACTTC.

This clone was seen once. The chain is built from TRBV19 and TRBJ1-5, with a possible D match to TRBD1 (5 bases). Per germline, CDR1 LNHDA and CDR2 SQIVND (reference sequence). The germline V and J ends were trimmed by 3 bases and 4 bases, with 16 bases remaining between them. CDR3 length equals 16 residues. This chain's CDR3 is CASSIGGVRGNQPQHF. CDR3 coding DNA: TGTGCCAGTAGTATTGGGGGGGTAAGGGGAAATCAGCCCCAGCATTTT.

V is TRBV10-1 and J is TRBJ2-1; unclear D gene. The V gene's germline CDR1 is WNHNN and CDR2 SYGVQD (reference sequence). V lost 5 bases, J lost 1 base, and 9 bases lay in between. The CDR3 spans 14 residues. CDR3 DNA: TGCGCCAGCAGTAATTATGGGTCCTACAATGAGCAGTTCTTC. Translating it yields CASSNYGSYNEQFF.

This chain links TRBV7-6 with TRBJ2-2; no clear D gene. With 2 bases removed from V and 7 bases from J, the gap between germline ends came to 17 bases. There are 16 residues in the CDR3. Germline CDR1 is SGHVS and CDR2 is FNYEAQ. The CDR3 protein is CASSLMEGVVIGELFF. CDR3 bases: TGTGCCAGCAGCTTAATGGAAGGAGTAGTCATCGGGGAGCTGTTTTTT.

V is TRBV29-1 and J is TRBJ2-7; 10 bases are a match to TRBD1. The germline gives CDR1 SQVTM, CDR2 ANQGSEA. V lost 5 bases and J lost 4; bases outside the gene matches: 5. The CDR3 has 13 amino acids. CDR3 nucleotide sequence: TGCAGCGTTACCGGGACAGGGGTGTACGAGCAGTACTTC. This codes for CSVTGTGVYEQYF.

This clone was seen just once. This chain joins TRBV19 and TRBJ2-7, with 7 bases fitting TRBD1. The ends lost 5 bases at V and 4 bases at J; junction bases unmatched: 11. The CDR3 contains 15 residues. CDR1 LNHDA and CDR2 SQIVND come from the germline V gene (reference sequence). In DNA, the CDR3 is TGTGCCAGTAGTGTTCGGGACAGAATCGGGTACGAGCAGTACTTC. It encodes CASSVRDRIGYEQYF.

This clone occurred a few times. This chain joins TRBV2 and TRBJ1-3; 7 bases align to TRBD1. The trim removed 5 bases at V and 0 bases at J, leaving 10 bases unmatched. The length of the CDR3 is 17 residues. Germline CDR1 is SNHLY and CDR2 is FYNNEI. The CDR3 reads CASSSRQGLFSGNTIYF. Written as DNA, the CDR3 is TGTGCCAGCAGTTCTAGACAGGGTCTTTTCTCTGGAAACACCATATATTTT. Based on the CDR3 plus reference TRBV2 and TRBJ1-3, the full variable domain is EPEVTQTPSHQVTQMGQEVILRCVPISNHLYFYWYRQILGQKVEFLVSFYNNEISEKSEIFDDQFSVERPDGSNFTLKIRSTKLEDSAMYFCASSSRQGLFSGNTIYFGEGSWLTVV.

This clone occurred a few times. V usage is TRBV18 and J usage is TRBJ1-5; TRBD1 matches 11 bases. The germline gives CDR1 KGHSH, CDR2 LQKENI. The V segment lost 3 bases and the J segment 4 bases; nucleotides outside the gene matches: 8. The CDR3 totals 17 residues. CDR3 region: CASSPGTGGFANQPQHF. The DNA for the CDR3 is TGTGCCAGCTCACCGGGGACAGGGGGGTTTGCAAATCAGCCCCAGCATTTT.

J is TRBJ1-2 and V is TRBV14; D not certain. V lost 4 bases to trimming and J lost 2 bases, with 11 bases between them. This CDR3 has 14 amino acids. CDR1 and CDR2 (germline): SGHDN, FVKESK. The CDR3 DNA reads TGTGCCAGCAGCCCCCCCGGGCAGAACTATGGCTACACCTTC. It translates to CASSPPGQNYGYTF.

The J gene is TRBJ1-1, the V gene TRBV19; D is unclear. The CDR3 runs 14 residues. The germline V and J ends were trimmed by 6 bases and 3 bases, with 14 bases remaining between them. Germline CDR1 is LNHDA and CDR2 is SQIVND (reference sequence). The CDR3 protein is CASRISGGDTEAFF. The CDR3 DNA sequence: TGTGCCAGTAGAATTTCGGGAGGAGACACTGAAGCTTTCTTT.

V gene TRBV9 combines with J gene TRBJ2-7; possibly TRBD2 for D (6 bases). Germline V gives CDR1 SGDLS, CDR2 YYNGEE. V lost 3 bases, J lost 1 base, and 8 bases lay in between. The CDR3 is 13 amino acids. The CDR3, as DNA: TGTGCCAGCAGCGCCGGGGGTTCCTACGAGCAGTACTTC. This sequence encodes CASSAGGSYEQYF.

The chain links TRBV6-6 to TRBJ2-7; unclear D gene. This CDR3 spans 14 amino acids. Trimming took off 5 bases at V and 0 bases at J, with 11 bases between the two ends. CDR1 and CDR2 from the germline V gene are MNHNY and SVGAGI (reference sequence). The CDR3, as DNA: TGTGCCAGCAGTCTTGCGCCCAGCTCCTACGAGCAGTACTTC. The encoded protein is CASSLAPSSYEQYF.

The chain links TRBV27 to TRBJ2-1; D possibly matches TRBD1 or TRBD2 (5 bases each). This CDR3 has 14 amino acids. Germline values: CDR1 MNHEY, CDR2 SMNVEV (reference sequence). The V gene lost 6 bases and the J gene lost 5 bases, with 14 bases spanning the gap. The CDR3 region has the DNA TGTGCCAGCAGCCTGGGACCGATCAACAATGAGCAGTTCTTC. Amino acid sequence: CASSLGPINNEQFF.

V is TRBV2 and J is TRBJ1-2, with TRBD1 matching 7 bases. The ends lost 4 bases at V and 4 bases at J; junction bases unmatched: 6. The length of the CDR3 is 14 residues. The germline V gene has CDR1 SNHLY and CDR2 FYNNEI. The CDR3 region is CASSARGRGYGYTF. CDR3 bases: TGTGCCAGCAGTGCGAGGGGGCGCGGCTATGGCTACACCTTC.

This clone showed up just once. The rearrangement links TRBV5-6 to TRBJ2-5; 9 bases are shared with TRBD2. V was clipped by 4 bases and J by 2 bases; unmatched bases: 15. There are 18 residues in the CDR3. Germline CDR1 reads SGHDT; CDR2 reads YYEEEE. CDR3 sequence reads: CASSLSGGLPNLQETQYF. CDR3 coding DNA: TGTGCCAGCAGCCTTAGCGGGGGACTCCCTAATCTACAAGAGACCCAGTACTTC.